A single sample is the source of the 20 T cell receptor beta chains below, sequenced in a study of CD8 T cells in Susac syndrome. With random hexamers, reverse transcription was performed on about 0.45 to 1 ug of RNA. Each CDR3 protein is one row after TCRdb ran MiXCR on the immunoSEQ multiplex PCR reads. Of roughly 250,000 distinct CDR3 sequences listed, 90% to 96% were seen once; the top ten hold roughly 0.1%. Sequences were obtained from CD4+ T cells from PBMCs. The receptors shown here come from a human donor with Susac syndrome.

The rearrangement joins TRBV5-4 to TRBJ1-2; no clear D. Trimming stripped 1 base from V and 4 bases from J, with 5 bases between. Germline CDR1 and CDR2: SGHNT and YYREEE (reference sequence). This CDR3 comprises 12 residues. The CDR3 DNA reads TGTGCCAGCAGCTTGTTTGTCTATGGCTACACCTTC. This gives the protein CASSLFVYGYTF.

The chain carries TRBV29-1 and TRBJ1-5; 8 bases fit TRBD1. Per the germline V gene, CDR1 is SQVTM and CDR2 is ANQGSEA. The CDR3 covers 15 residues. The V gene end was trimmed by 5 bases and the J gene end by 0 bases; junction bases not matched to a gene: 6. In nucleotides, the CDR3 is TGCAGCGTTCCGGACAGGGCGGATAGCAATCAGCCCCAGCATTTT. Protein: CSVPDRADSNQPQHF.

This chain connects TRBV19 to TRBJ2-7; D might be TRBD2 (5 bases). Trimming stripped 10 bases from V and 0 bases from J, with 13 bases between. This CDR3 spans 13 amino acids. Looked up from germline, CDR1 is LNHDA and CDR2 is SQIVND (reference sequence). The CDR3 nucleotides read TGTGCCACCGCGAGGGATAGCTCCTACGAGCAGTACTTC. This sequence encodes CATARDSSYEQYF.

The chain carries TRBV3-1 and TRBJ1-2; the match to TRBD1 covers 8 bases. The CDR3 is 16 amino acids. V lost 1 base, J lost 8 bases, and 12 bases stayed unmatched. From germline, CDR1 is LGHDT and CDR2 YNNKEL (reference sequence). Here the CDR3 DNA reads TGTGCCAGCAGCCAAGTGAACCTAGGACAGGGTGGAGGCTACACCTTC. Its protein is CASSQVNLGQGGGYTF.

This rearrangement joins TRBV27 to TRBJ2-7; D not certain. With 7 bases removed from V and 3 bases from J, the gap between germline ends came to 13 bases. The CDR3 has 13 amino acids. The germline V gene has CDR1 MNHEY and CDR2 SMNVEV (reference sequence). As DNA, the CDR3 is TGTGCCAGCACTAAGGGAAGAGGCTACGAGCAGTACTTC. Protein product: CASTKGRGYEQYF.

CDR3 DNA: TGTGCCAGCAGTTTGCCCCTCGGGACAGTCTATACCGCAGGCTACACCTTC. Protein product: CASSLPLGTVYTAGYTF. This sequence joins TRBV12-3 or TRBV12-4 and TRBJ1-2; 7 bases map to TRBD1. The CDR3 sequence is 17 residues long. V trimming: 3 bases; J trimming: 8 bases; junction bases outside the gene matches: 18.

The rearrangement links TRBV27 to TRBJ2-1, with D tentatively TRBD1 (6 bases). V lost 8 bases to trimming and J lost 6 bases, with 23 bases between them. CDR1 and CDR2 from the germline V gene are MNHEY and SMNVEV (reference sequence). This CDR3 comprises 16 residues. The CDR3 nucleotides read TGTGCCAGCGCAGCATTCGGGACAACCGGGACCAATGAGCAGTTCTTC. Its protein product is CASAAFGTTGTNEQFF.

V and J are TRBV7-9 and TRBJ1-3; D gene ambiguous. V was cut by 5 bases and J by 0 bases, with 11 bases left in between. The V gene's germline CDR1 is SEHNR and CDR2 FQNEAQ (reference sequence). The CDR3 contains 15 residues. The CDR3 protein is CASSPLDYSGNTIYF. DNA for the CDR3: TGTGCCAGCAGCCCGTTGGATTACTCTGGAAACACCATATATTTT. Together with reference TRBV7-9 and TRBJ1-3, the CDR3 gives the full variable domain: DTGVSQNPRHKITKRGQNVTFRCDPISEHNRLYWYRQTLGQGPEFLTYFQNEAQLEKSRLLSDRFSAERPKGSFSTLEIQRTEQGDSAMYLCASSPLDYSGNTIYFGEGSWLTVV.

J is TRBJ1-1 and V is TRBV10-3, with a weak D call TRBD1 (6 bases). Trimming stripped 6 bases from V and 1 base from J, with 9 bases between. The V gene's germline CDR1 is ENHRY and CDR2 SYGVKD. This CDR3 contains 13 residues. CDR3 DNA sequence: TGTGCCATCAGGGAGACAGGGAACACTGAAGCTTTCTTT. Translation: CAIRETGNTEAFF.

The rearrangement joins TRBV29-1 to TRBJ2-1; 7 bases are a match to TRBD2. This CDR3 spans 13 amino acids. The germline V gene encodes CDR1 SQVTM and CDR2 ANQGSEA. The V segment lost 4 bases and the J segment 13 bases; nucleotides outside the gene matches: 13. The CDR3 reads CSVAFRLAPGQFF. CDR3 coding DNA: TGCAGCGTTGCCTTTCGACTAGCCCCTGGCCAGTTCTTC.

The chain recombines TRBV5-1 with TRBJ2-7; TRBD1 agrees at 7 bases. Germline CDR1 SGHRS, CDR2 YFSETQ. Unmatched junction bases numbered 8, after V lost 3 bases and J lost 5 bases. The CDR3 is 14 residues long. As DNA, the CDR3 is TGCGCCAGCAGCTACGGACAGGATTGGGACGAGCAGTACTTC. Translated, it gives CASSYGQDWDEQYF.

The chain carries TRBV30 and TRBJ2-1, with TRBD2 matching over 11 bases. Germline V gives CDR1 GTSNPN, CDR2 SVGIG (reference sequence). Unmatched junction bases numbered 4, after V lost 1 base and J lost 5 bases. CDR3 length equals 15 residues. The CDR3 region is CAWSEGLADHNEQFF. CDR3 nucleotides: TGTGCCTGGAGTGAGGGACTAGCGGATCACAATGAGCAGTTCTTC.

J is TRBJ2-5 and V is TRBV20-1, with a possible D match to TRBD2 (7 bases). The ends were cut back, 5 bases at V and 4 bases at J, with 20 bases in the middle. Germline V gene sequence: CDR1 DFQATT, CDR2 SNEGSKA (reference sequence). The CDR3 contains 15 residues. As DNA, the CDR3 is TGCAGTGCTCCGAGGAAAGGCGGGGGCAGAGAGACCCAGTACTTC. Translated, it gives CSAPRKGGGRETQYF.

The V gene is TRBV7-9, the J gene TRBJ2-7; TRBD1 might be the D (6 bases). Trimming took 5 bases from V and 3 from J, leaving 20 bases between them. The length of the CDR3 is 16 residues. Germline lookup yields CDR1 SEHNR and CDR2 FQNEAQ (reference sequence). The CDR3 DNA sequence: TGTGCCAGCAGCACGAATAGGACAGCAGAGTTCTACGAGCAGTACTTC. The encoded protein is CASSTNRTAEFYEQYF.

The gene calls are TRBV4-1 and TRBJ2-5; either TRBD1 or TRBD2 may supply D (5 bases each). The CDR3 covers 16 residues. V was trimmed by 1 base and J by 5 bases, leaving 17 bases between them. In germline, CDR1 is MGHRA, CDR2 YSYEKL. As DNA, the CDR3 is TGCGCCAGCAGCCAAGCAGACAGATTAGCGAGGGAGACCCAGTACTTC. This codes for CASSQADRLARETQYF.

The V and J genes are TRBV9 and TRBJ2-1, with TRBD2 matching 11 bases. V was pared by 4 bases and J by 7 bases, with 10 bases of the junction left unmatched. CDR3 length: 16 residues. Per germline, CDR1 SGDLS and CDR2 YYNGEE. CDR3 bases: TGTGCCAGCAGCCTCTCCGGGACTAGCGGACGTAATGAGCAGTTCTTC. Its protein product is CASSLSGTSGRNEQFF.

The rearrangement uses TRBV28 and TRBJ1-2; the match to TRBD1 covers 8 bases. Trimming removed 7 bases from V and 7 bases from J; junction bases left unmatched: 11. The CDR3 runs to 14 residues. Per germline, CDR1 MDHEN and CDR2 SYDVKM. CDR3 in DNA: TGTGCCAGCATCAATGGACAGGGCAGTGGTGGCTACACCTTC. This sequence encodes CASINGQGSGGYTF.

The V call is TRBV23-1, the J call TRBJ2-1; 12 positions match TRBD1. TRBV23-1 qualifies as an ORF whose function is uncertain. V gave up 2 bases and J gave up 8 bases; unmatched junction bases: 25. The CDR3 covers 22 residues. The CDR3 region has the DNA TGCGCCAGCAGTCAACCACCGTGGGGACAGGGGGCGATAGCGGGGATTTGGGATGAGCAGTTCTTC. Translating it yields CASSQPPWGQGAIAGIWDEQFF.

The chain uses TRBV7-2 and TRBJ2-5, with a weak D call TRBD2 (6 bases). CDR3 length: 13 amino acids. Trimming removed 3 bases from V and 5 bases from J, with 10 bases in between. Per germline, CDR1 SGHTA and CDR2 FQGNSA. Here the CDR3 DNA reads TGTGCCAGCAGCTTCGGAGGGTTTGAGACCCAGTACTTC. The encoded protein is CASSFGGFETQYF.

The V call is TRBV7-9, the J call TRBJ2-7, with D maybe TRBD1 (5 bases). CDR1 is SEHNR and CDR2 is FQNEAQ in the germline V gene (reference sequence). This CDR3 spans 15 amino acids. The V and J ends lost 3 bases and 2 bases respectively, with 14 bases between them. CDR3 in amino acids: CASSFDSPLTYEQYF. The CDR3 DNA reads TGTGCCAGCAGCTTTGACAGTCCGCTAACCTACGAGCAGTACTTC.